The next 4 T cell receptor beta chains were all read from a single sample in a study of Ad26.COV2.S vaccination and SARS-CoV-2 variants. Libraries were prepared by immunoSEQ multiplex PCR; TCRdb keeps only in-frame clonotypes and omits some of them. The sample yields just over 350,000 clones, about 90% seen once. The sample was peripheral blood, taken after recovery from COVID-19. Receptor source: a human donor who had recovered from COVID-19.

The V gene is TRBV27, the J gene TRBJ2-7; 8 positions agree with TRBD1. The CDR3 totals 16 residues. Germline assignment: CDR1 MNHEY and CDR2 SMNVEV (reference sequence). V was pared by 3 bases and J by 4 bases, with 11 bases of the junction left unmatched. CDR3 in amino acids: CASSFSPGGGLYEQYF. In DNA form, the CDR3 reads TGTGCCAGCAGTTTCTCCCCAGGGGGCGGACTATACGAGCAGTACTTC.

This clone showed up just once. The V and J genes are TRBV7-9 and TRBJ2-7; tentative D call: TRBD1 (8 bases). Germline lookup yields CDR1 SEHNR and CDR2 FQNEAQ (reference sequence). V was trimmed by 4 bases and J by 0 bases, leaving 25 bases between them. This CDR3 has 19 amino acids. The CDR3, as DNA: TGTGCCAGCAGCTCCTTTCCGGGGTCGGACAGGGAGGGCTCCTACGAGCAGTACTTC. This encodes CASSSFPGSDREGSYEQYF. Together with reference TRBV7-9 and TRBJ2-7, the CDR3 gives the full variable domain: DTGVSQNPRHKITKRGQNVTFRCDPISEHNRLYWYRQTLGQGPEFLTYFQNEAQLEKSRLLSDRFSAERPKGSFSTLEIQRTEQGDSAMYLCASSSFPGSDREGSYEQYFGPGTRLTVT.

This clone was seen a handful of times. The chain employs TRBV7-9 and TRBJ1-3; D not resolved. The CDR3 totals 12 residues. In germline, CDR1 is SEHNR, CDR2 FQNEAQ (reference sequence). The ends were cut back, 4 bases at V and 0 bases at J, with 1 base in the middle. The CDR3 DNA reads as TGTGCCAGCAGCTACTCTGGAAACACCATATATTTT. Amino acid sequence: CASSYSGNTIYF.

The V call is TRBV7-2, the J call TRBJ1-3; D unclear. Germline V lookup: CDR1 SGHTA, CDR2 FQGNSA. CDR3 length equals 14 residues. Trimming left V 6 bases short and J 0 bases short, with 9 bases between. This chain's CDR3 is CASSPGSSGNTIYF. The CDR3 DNA is TGTGCCAGCAGTCCGGGGAGCTCTGGAAACACCATATATTTT.